This T cell receptor (beta chain) was sequenced during a study of T cells in localized non-small cell lung cancer (dated by TCRdb to the early 2020s). A note on the overall study: The study analyzed T cell repertoires of under 250 early-stage NSCLC patients, comparing tumors and uninvolved tumor-adjacent lungs. The cohort was made up of around 250 treatment-naive NSCLC patients whose localized lung tumors had been resected. A mean age of approximately 66 years was recorded for the NSCLC patients, of whom under 150 were male and 90 to 110 were female. Paper-wide results and their limitations: Longer overall survival was associated with higher blood T cell density, whereas shorter survival was associated with higher adjacent-lung clonality. A median of 57 of the top 100 tumor clones were detected in paired uninvolved adjacent lung, and about 29 of these tumor clones were also found among the top 100 clones of the paired uninvolved adjacent lung. Multi-region tumor sequencing was not performed, so intratumor heterogeneity could not be excluded. Since the design was exploratory, TCR variables were selected using unadjusted p-values with no false-discovery rate correction. Uninvolved tumor-adjacent lung showed the highest T cell clonality, higher than tumor, which suggests more focused antigenic responses in the uninvolved tumor-adjacent lung.

Uninvolved adjacent lung was obtained at least 2 cm from the tumor margin, and the absence of atypia was confirmed by two independent pathologists. At diagnosis, peripheral blood, uninvolved tumor-adjacent lung and tumor were collected and were preserved as a mix of fresh-frozen and FFPE material. A remark on this clone: Its antigen is unknown. The record has no base qualities; no much larger clone is one base away.

The immunoSEQ Assay was used to sequence TCR beta CDR3 regions from DNA. In the original analysis: T cell density was computed as TCR beta template counts normalized to usable DNA estimated by amplifying housekeeping genes. Richness was estimated with the preseqR package, extrapolating to 400,000 templates for PBMC samples and 120,000 templates for tissue samples. Clonality was calculated as one minus Pielou's evenness. To identify tissue-enriched TCRs, differential abundance testing was run on productive amino-acid clonotypes with a minimum total count of 5 and an alpha of 0.1. Repertoire overlap between compartments was quantified with the Jaccard Index and Morisita Overlap Index. GLIPH grouped TCR beta CDR3s together with public tetramer-defined viral CDR3s, and a viral motif had to include at least three viral sequences and show V-gene enrichment. This is the immuneACCESS table as TCRdb keeps it, with only in-frame sequences that have V and J called. A part of the clones is gone; compared with another copy, unresolved V genes explain less than half, and the rest is unexplained. V and J calls plus clone size are reproduced from that table; the DNA served to infer D and trimming. For this sample there are around 1,200 clones; 14% to 15% appear just once. Of the sample, 25% to 30% falls within the top ten clones.

Its CDR3 holds 14 amino acids, cysteine through phenylalanine. CDR3 DNA is the only sequence kept; it has 42 bases, read in frame from the first base. The chain is encoded by TRBV12-2 joined to TRBJ2-7; the table's D call, TRBD2, has no DNA check behind it. TRBV12-2 is annotated as a pseudogene. The TCR comes from a male donor aged 60 or over with stage I lung adenocarcinoma. The sample in question was normal lung tissue next to the tumor, obtained before any cancer treatment. The nucleotide sequence is TGTGCAAGTCGCTACCGCGGGCCGTTCTTTGAGCAGTACTTC. Its protein reads: CASRYRGPFFEQYF.